Each of the 4 T cell receptor beta chains below was sequenced from the same sample in a study of blood T cell repertoires in COVID-19. Sequencing used immunoSEQ multiplex PCR; TCRdb keeps in-frame clones, though not all of them. Of about 14,000 clones in the sample, roughly 90% are singletons; the top ten hold about 2.5%. Source material: peripheral blood. The receptors shown here come from a human donor in a cohort sampled during active COVID-19.

The chain links TRBV5-1 to TRBJ2-1; 7 nucleotides match TRBD2. CDR1 and CDR2 (germline): SGHRS, YFSETQ. V shed 0 bases and J 6 bases; nucleotides not matched to a gene: 9. The CDR3 loop spans 16 amino acids. The CDR3 reads CASSLGGLGKVNEQFF. CDR3 sequence (DNA): TGCGCCAGCAGCTTGGGTGGACTAGGGAAAGTCAATGAGCAGTTCTTC.

The chain has TRBV7-9 and TRBJ2-7, with D possibly TRBD1 on 6 matching bases. The CDR3 consists of 18 residues. The ends were cut back, 4 bases at V and 3 bases at J, with 25 bases in the middle. CDR1 SEHNR and CDR2 FQNEAQ come from the germline V gene (reference sequence). The CDR3 nucleotides are TGTGCCAGCAGCTCTTTCGTAGGGGACACCCCAGTTGACTACGAGCAGTACTTC. The encoded protein is CASSSFVGDTPVDYEQYF.

The chain links TRBV2 to TRBJ2-5, with 10 bases aligning to TRBD2. The CDR3 runs 16 residues. V dropped 1 base and J dropped 0; count of bases not matched to a gene: 2. CDR1 and CDR2 from the germline V gene are SNHLY and FYNNEI. CDR3 nucleotide sequence: TGTGCCAGCAGTGAAGGAGCGGGGGGGTACCAAGAGACCCAGTACTTC. This encodes CASSEGAGGYQETQYF. The variable domain in full, completed from reference TRBV2 and TRBJ2-5, reads EPEVTQTPSHQVTQMGQEVILRCVPISNHLYFYWYRQILGQKVEFLVSFYNNEISEKSEIFDDQFSVERPDGSNFTLKIRSTKLEDSAMYFCASSEGAGGYQETQYFGPGTRLLVL.

The rearrangement uses TRBV4-3 and TRBJ2-7; 10 positions match TRBD1. Germline loops: CDR1 LGHNA, CDR2 YSLEER. The CDR3 is 14 amino acids. Germline trimming cut 3 bases from V and 7 bases from J; bases unmatched to any gene: 6. The CDR3 DNA reads TGCGCCAGCAGCCACGGGACAGGGGATAGGGAGCAGTACTTC. This translates into CASSHGTGDREQYF.